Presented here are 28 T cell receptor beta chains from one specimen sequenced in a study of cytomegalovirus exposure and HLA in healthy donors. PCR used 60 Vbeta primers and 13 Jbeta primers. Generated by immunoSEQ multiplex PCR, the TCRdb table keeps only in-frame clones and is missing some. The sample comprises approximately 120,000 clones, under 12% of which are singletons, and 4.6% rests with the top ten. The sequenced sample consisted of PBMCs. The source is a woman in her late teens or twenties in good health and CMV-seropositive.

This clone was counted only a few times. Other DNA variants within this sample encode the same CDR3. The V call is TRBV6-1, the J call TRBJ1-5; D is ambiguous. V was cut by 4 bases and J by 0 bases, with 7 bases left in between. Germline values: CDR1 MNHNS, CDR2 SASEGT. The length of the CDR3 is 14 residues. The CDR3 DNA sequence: TGTGCCAGCAGTGGTTCTTATAGCAATCAGCCCCAGCATTTT. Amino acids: CASSGSYSNQPQHF.

CDR3 DNA sequence: TGCGCCAGCAGCTTGGTTTCGGGAGTCTACGAGCAGTACTTC. Translated, it gives CASSLVSGVYEQYF. The V call is TRBV5-1, the J call TRBJ2-7; a weak D match, TRBD2 (6 bases). Germline CDR1 SGHRS, CDR2 YFSETQ. The CDR3 length is 14 residues. V was clipped by 0 bases and J by 3 bases, with 10 bases between them.

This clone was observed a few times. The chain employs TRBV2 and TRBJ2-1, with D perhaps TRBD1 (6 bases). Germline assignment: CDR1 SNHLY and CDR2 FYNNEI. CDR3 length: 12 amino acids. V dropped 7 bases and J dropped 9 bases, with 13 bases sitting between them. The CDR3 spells CASKEQGTEQFF. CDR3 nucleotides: TGTGCCAGCAAGGAACAGGGTACTGAGCAGTTCTTC.

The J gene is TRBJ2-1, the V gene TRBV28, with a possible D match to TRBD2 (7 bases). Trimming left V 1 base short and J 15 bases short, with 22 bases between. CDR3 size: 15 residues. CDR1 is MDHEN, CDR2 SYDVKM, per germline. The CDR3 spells CASSLLGGGSPSRFF. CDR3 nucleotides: TGTGCCAGCAGTTTATTAGGGGGAGGGTCTCCATCTAGGTTCTTC.

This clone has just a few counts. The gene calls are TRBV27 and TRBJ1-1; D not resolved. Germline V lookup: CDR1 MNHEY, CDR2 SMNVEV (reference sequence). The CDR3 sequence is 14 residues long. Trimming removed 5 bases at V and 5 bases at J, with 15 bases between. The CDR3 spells CASSRGLMETEAFF. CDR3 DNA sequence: TGTGCCAGCAGTCGGGGTCTGATGGAGACTGAAGCTTTCTTT.

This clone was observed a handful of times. The CDR3 region is CASSFPVPETQYF. The CDR3 DNA is TGTGCCAGCAGTTTCCCCGTTCCGGAGACCCAGTACTTC. This chain connects TRBV28 to TRBJ2-5; D unresolved. Trimming took off 3 bases at V and 5 bases at J, with 10 bases between the two ends. The V gene's germline CDR1 is MDHEN and CDR2 SYDVKM. The CDR3 runs 13 residues.

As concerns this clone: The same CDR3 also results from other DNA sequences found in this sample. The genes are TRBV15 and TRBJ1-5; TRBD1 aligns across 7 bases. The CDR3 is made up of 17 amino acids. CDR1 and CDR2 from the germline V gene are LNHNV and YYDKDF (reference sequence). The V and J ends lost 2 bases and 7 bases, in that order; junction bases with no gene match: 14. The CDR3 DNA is TGTGCCACCAGCAGACAGTCCGGGACAGCGGGCCGGCAGCCCCAGCATTTT. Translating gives CATSRQSGTAGRQPQHF.

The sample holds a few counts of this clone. The CDR3 loop reads CASFGTGDYEQYF. The CDR3 DNA follows: TGTGCCAGCTTCGGGACAGGTGACTACGAGCAGTACTTC. The V and J genes are TRBV18 and TRBJ2-7; 8 bases fit TRBD1. The germline CDR1 and CDR2 sequences are KGHSH and LQKENI. The J segment lost 3 bases and the V segment lost 7 bases, leaving 5 bases of the junction unmatched. CDR3 length equals 13 residues.

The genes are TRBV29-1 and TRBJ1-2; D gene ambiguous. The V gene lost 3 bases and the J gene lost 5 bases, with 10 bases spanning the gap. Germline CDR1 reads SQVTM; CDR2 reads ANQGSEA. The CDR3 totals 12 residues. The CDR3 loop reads CSVDGPPYGYTF. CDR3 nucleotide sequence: TGCAGCGTTGATGGGCCCCCTTATGGCTACACCTTC.

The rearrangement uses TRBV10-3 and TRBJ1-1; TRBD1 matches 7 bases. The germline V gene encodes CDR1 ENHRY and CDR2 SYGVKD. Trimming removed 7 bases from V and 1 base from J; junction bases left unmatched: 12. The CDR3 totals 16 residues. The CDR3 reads CAIKAAAGGRNTEAFF. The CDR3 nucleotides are TGTGCCATCAAGGCCGCGGCAGGGGGTCGGAACACTGAAGCTTTCTTT.

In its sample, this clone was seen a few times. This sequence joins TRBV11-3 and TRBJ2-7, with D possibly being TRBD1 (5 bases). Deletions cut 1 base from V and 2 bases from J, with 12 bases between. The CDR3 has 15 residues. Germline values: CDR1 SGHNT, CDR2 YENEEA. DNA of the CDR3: TGTGCCAGCAGCTTAGGGAGCCCAGGGACCTACGAGCAGTACTTC. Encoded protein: CASSLGSPGTYEQYF.

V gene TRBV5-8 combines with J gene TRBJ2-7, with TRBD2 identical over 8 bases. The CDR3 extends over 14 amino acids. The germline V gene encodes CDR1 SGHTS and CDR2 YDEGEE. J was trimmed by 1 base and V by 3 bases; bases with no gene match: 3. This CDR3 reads CASSSRGRSYEQYF. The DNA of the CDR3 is TGTGCCAGCAGCTCCCGCGGGAGGTCCTACGAGCAGTACTTC.

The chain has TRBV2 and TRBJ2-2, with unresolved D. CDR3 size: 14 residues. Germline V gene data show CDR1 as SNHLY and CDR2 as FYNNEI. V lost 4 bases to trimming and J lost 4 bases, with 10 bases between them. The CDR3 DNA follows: TGTGCCAGCAGTGCCCTAGTTGTCACCGGGGAGCTGTTTTTT. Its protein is CASSALVVTGELFF.

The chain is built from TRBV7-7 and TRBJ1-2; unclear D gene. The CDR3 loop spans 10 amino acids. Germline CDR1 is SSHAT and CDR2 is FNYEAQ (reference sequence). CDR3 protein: CASENPSETF. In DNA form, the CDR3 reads TGTGCTAGTGAAAACCCCTCCGAGACCTTC.

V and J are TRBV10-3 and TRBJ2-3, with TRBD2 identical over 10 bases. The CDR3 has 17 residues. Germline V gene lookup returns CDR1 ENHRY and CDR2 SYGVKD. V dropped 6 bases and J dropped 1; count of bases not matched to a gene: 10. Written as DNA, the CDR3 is TGTGCCATCAGGGACAAAATTCTAGCGGGAGGCACAGATACGCAGTATTTT. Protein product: CAIRDKILAGGTDTQYF.

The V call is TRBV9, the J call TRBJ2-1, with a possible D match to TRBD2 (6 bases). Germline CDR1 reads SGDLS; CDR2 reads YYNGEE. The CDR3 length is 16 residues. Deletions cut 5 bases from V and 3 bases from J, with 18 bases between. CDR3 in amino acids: CASSSTGTEFYNEQFF. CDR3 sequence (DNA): TGTGCCAGCAGTTCCACCGGGACTGAGTTCTACAATGAGCAGTTCTTC.

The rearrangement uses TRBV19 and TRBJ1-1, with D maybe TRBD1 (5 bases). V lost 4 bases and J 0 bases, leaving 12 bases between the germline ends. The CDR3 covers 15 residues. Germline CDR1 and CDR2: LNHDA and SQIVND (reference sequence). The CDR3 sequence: CASSTQGGMNTEAFF. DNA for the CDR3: TGTGCCAGTAGTACCCAGGGTGGGATGAACACTGAAGCTTTCTTT.

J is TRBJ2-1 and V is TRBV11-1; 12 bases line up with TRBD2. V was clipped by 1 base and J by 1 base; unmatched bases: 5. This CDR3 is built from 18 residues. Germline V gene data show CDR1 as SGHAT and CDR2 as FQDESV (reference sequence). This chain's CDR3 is CASSLGLAGEKSYNEQFF. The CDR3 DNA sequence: TGTGCCAGCAGCTTAGGACTAGCGGGAGAGAAGTCCTACAATGAGCAGTTCTTC. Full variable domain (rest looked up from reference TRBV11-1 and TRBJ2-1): EAEVAQSPRYKITEKSQAVAFWCDPISGHATLYWYRQILGQGPELLVQFQDESVVDDSQLPKDRFSAERLKGVDSTLKIQPAELGDSAMYLCASSLGLAGEKSYNEQFFGPGTRLTVL.

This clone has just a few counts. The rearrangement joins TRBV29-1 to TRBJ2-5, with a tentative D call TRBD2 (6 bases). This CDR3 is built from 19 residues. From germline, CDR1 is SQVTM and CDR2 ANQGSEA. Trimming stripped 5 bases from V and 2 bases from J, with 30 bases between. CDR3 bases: TGCAGCGTTAGGCGGTATAGGACTATTAGAACTCACGTGCAAGAGACCCAGTACTTC. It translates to CSVRRYRTIRTHVQETQYF.

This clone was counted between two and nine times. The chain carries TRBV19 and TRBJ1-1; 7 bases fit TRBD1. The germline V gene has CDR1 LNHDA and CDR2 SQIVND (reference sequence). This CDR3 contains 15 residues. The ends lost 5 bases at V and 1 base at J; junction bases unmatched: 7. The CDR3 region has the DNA TGTGCCAGTAGTTTCCCGGGACAGACGAACACTGAAGCTTTCTTT. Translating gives CASSFPGQTNTEAFF.

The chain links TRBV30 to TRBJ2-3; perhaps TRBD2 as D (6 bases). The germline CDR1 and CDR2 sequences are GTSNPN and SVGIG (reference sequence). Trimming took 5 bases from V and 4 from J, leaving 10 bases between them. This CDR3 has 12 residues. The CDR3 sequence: CAWRENSDTQYF. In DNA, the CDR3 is TGTGCCTGGCGGGAGAATTCAGATACGCAGTATTTT.

CDR3 in DNA: TGTGCCAGCAGATGGGTAGAGGATGAGCAGTTCTTC. Amino acid sequence: CASRWVEDEQFF. The chain is built from TRBV6-1 and TRBJ2-1; D unclear. Deletions cut 6 bases from V and 8 bases from J, with 11 bases between. Germline V lookup: CDR1 MNHNS, CDR2 SASEGT. The CDR3 consists of 12 residues.

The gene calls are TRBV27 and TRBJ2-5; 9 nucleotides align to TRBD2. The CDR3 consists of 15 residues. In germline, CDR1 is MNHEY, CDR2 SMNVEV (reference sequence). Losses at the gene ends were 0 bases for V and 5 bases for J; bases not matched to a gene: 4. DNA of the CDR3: TGTGCCAGCAGTTTATCTCTAGCGGGAAGGGAGACCCAGTACTTC. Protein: CASSLSLAGRETQYF.

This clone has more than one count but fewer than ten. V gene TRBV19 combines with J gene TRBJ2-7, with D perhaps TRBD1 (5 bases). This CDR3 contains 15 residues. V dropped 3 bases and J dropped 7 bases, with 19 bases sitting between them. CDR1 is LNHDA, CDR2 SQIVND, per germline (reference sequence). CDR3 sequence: CASSIKGPGIYEQYF. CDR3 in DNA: TGTGCCAGTAGTATCAAAGGTCCAGGGATCTATGAGCAGTACTTC.

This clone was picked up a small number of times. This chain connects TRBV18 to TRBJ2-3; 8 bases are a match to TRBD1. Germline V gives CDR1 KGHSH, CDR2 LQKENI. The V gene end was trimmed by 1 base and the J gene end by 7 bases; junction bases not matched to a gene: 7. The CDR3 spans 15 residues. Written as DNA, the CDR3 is TGTGCCAGCTCACCACTCCGGACAGGGCGGCATACGCAGTATTTT. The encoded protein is CASSPLRTGRHTQYF.

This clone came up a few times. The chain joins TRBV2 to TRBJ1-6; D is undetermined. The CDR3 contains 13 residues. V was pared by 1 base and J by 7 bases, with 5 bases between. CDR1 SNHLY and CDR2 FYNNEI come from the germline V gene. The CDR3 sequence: CASSEGVNSPLHF. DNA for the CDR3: TGTGCCAGCAGTGAAGGAGTCAATTCACCCCTCCACTTT.

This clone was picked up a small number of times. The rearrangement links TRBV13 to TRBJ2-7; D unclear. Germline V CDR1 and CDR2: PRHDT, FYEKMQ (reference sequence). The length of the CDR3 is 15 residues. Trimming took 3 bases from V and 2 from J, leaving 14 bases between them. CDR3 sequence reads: CASSLRLLGTYEQYF. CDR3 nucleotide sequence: TGTGCCAGCAGCTTGCGGCTTCTGGGTACCTACGAGCAGTACTTC.

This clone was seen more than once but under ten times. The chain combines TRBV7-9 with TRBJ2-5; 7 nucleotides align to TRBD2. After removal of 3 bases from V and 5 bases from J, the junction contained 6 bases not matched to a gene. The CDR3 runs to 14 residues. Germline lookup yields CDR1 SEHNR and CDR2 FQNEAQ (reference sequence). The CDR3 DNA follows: TGTGCCAGCAGCTTCGAGGGAGGGTGGGAGACCCAGTACTTC. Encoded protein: CASSFEGGWETQYF.